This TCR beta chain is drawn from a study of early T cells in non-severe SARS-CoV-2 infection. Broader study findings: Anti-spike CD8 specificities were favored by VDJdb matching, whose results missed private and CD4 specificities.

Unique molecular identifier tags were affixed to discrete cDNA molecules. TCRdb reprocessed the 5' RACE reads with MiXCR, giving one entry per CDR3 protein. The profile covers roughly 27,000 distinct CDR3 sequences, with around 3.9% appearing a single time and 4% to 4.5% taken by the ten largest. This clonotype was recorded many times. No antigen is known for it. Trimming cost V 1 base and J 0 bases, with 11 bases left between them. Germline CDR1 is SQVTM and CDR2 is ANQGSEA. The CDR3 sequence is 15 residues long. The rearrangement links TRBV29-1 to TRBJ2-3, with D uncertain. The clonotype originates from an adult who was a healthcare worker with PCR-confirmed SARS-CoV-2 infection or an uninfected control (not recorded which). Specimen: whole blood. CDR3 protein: CSVEGQPASTDTQYF. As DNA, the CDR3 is TGCAGCGTTGAAGGGCAGCCAGCTAGCACAGATACGCAGTATTTT.